This TCR beta chain emerged from a study of blood T cell repertoires in COVID-19. Looking at the study overall: Spain, Italy and the United States supplied samples that represented acute and convalescent COVID-19. In each case, the material was cDNA or gDNA derived from T cells, B-cell-depleted T cells, or PBMCs.

Trimming at V came to 7 bases and at J to 5 bases, leaving 12 bases not matched to a gene. CDR1 and CDR2 (germline): SGHVS, FQNEAQ. The CDR3 contains 16 residues. Authors' data handling: Reference gene primer amplification gave nucleated cell count estimates. Produced via immunoSEQ multiplex PCR; TCRdb's table is partial and in-frame only. V and J calls and clone size are those listed in that table; D and trimming were worked out from the DNA. Here the sample spans tens of thousands of clones, roughly four fifths being singletons. The chain combines TRBV7-8 with TRBJ2-1; TRBD2 matches at 9 bases. Sequenced material: peripheral blood. The clonotype comes from a woman aged 60-75 years with acute or convalescent COVID-19. The CDR3 protein is CASTFFGGRGNNEQFF. In DNA, the CDR3 is TGTGCCAGCACTTTCTTCGGCGGGAGGGGTAACAATGAGCAGTTCTTC.